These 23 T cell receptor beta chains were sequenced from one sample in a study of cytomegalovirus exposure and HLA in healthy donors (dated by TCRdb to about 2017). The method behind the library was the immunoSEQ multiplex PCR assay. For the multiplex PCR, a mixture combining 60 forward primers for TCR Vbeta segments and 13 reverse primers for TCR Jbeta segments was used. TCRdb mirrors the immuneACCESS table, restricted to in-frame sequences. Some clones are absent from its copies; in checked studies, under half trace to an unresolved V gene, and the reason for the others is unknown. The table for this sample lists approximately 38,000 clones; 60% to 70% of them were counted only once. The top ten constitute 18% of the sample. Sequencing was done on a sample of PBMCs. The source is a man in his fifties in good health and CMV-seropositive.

CDR3 in amino acids: CASSPGQENIQYF. The DNA of the CDR3 is TGTGCCAGCAGCCCTGGACAGGAGAACATTCAGTACTTC. This sequence joins TRBV28 and TRBJ2-4; 7 nucleotides agree with TRBD1. CDR3 length equals 13 residues. Germline V lookup: CDR1 MDHEN, CDR2 SYDVKM. V was clipped by 6 bases and J by 7 bases; unmatched bases: 6.

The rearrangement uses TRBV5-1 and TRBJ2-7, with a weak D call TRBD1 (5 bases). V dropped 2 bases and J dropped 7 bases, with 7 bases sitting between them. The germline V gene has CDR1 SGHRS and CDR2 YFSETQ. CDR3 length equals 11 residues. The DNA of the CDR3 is TGCGCCAGCAGCTTACAGGAGGAGCAGTACTTC. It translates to CASSLQEEQYF.

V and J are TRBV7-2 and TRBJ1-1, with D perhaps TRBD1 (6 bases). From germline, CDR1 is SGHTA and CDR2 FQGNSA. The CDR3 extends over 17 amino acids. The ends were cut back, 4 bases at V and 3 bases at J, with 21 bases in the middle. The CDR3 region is CASSSGTPSRGDTEAFF. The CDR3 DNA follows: TGTGCCAGCAGCTCAGGGACACCTTCACGGGGGGACACTGAAGCTTTCTTT.

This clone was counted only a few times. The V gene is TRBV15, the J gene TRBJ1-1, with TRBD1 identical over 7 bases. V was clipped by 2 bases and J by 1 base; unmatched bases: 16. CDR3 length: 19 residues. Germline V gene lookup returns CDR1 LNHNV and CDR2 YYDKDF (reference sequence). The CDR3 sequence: CATSRKSGPIGGQNTEAFF. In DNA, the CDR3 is TGTGCCACCAGCAGAAAGTCTGGCCCTATAGGGGGCCAGAACACTGAAGCTTTCTTT. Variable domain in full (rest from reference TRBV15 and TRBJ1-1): DAMVIQNPRYQVTQFGKPVTLSCSQTLNHNVMYWYQQKSSQAPKLLFHYYDKDFNNEADTPDNFQSRRPNTSFCFLDIRSPGLGDTAMYLCATSRKSGPIGGQNTEAFFGQGTRLTVV.

The CDR3 coding sequence is TGTGCCAGCAGCTTAGTGACAGGGTCCTACGAGCAGTACTTC. As protein: CASSLVTGSYEQYF. V usage is TRBV7-2 and J usage is TRBJ2-7; 7 bases match TRBD1. J gave up 1 base and V 1 base, and 1 base lay outside the gene matches. CDR1 SGHTA and CDR2 FQGNSA come from the germline V gene. CDR3 length: 14 residues.

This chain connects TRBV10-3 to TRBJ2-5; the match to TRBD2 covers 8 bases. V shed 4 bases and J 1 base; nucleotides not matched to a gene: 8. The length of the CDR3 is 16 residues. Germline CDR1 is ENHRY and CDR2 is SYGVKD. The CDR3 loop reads CAISAGAGGTQETQYF. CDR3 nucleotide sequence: TGTGCCATCAGTGCTGGCGCGGGGGGCACCCAAGAGACCCAGTACTTC.

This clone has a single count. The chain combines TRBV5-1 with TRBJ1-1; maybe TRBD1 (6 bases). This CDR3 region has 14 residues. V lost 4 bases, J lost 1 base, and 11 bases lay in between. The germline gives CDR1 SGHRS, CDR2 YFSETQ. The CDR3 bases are TGCGCCAGCAGCCTGCGGGGGCAGAACACTGAAGCTTTCTTT. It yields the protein CASSLRGQNTEAFF.

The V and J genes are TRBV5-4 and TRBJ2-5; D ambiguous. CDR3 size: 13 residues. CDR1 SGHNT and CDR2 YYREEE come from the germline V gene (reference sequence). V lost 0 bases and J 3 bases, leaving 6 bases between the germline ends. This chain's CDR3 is CASSLVGEETQYF. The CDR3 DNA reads TGTGCCAGCAGCTTGGTTGGAGAAGAGACCCAGTACTTC.

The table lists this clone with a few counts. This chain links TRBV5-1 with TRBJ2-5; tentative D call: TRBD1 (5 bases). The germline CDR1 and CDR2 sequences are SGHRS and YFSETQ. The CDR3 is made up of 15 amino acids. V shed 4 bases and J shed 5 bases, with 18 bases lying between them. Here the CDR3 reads CASSTSTGDGETQYF. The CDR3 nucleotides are TGCGCCAGCAGCACCAGTACAGGCGATGGTGAGACCCAGTACTTC.

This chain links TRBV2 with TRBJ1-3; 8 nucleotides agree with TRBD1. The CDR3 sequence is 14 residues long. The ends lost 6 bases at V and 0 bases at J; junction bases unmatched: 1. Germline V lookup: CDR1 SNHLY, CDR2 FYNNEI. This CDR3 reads CASRTGDSGNTIYF. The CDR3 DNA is TGTGCCAGCAGGACAGGGGACTCTGGAAACACCATATATTTT.

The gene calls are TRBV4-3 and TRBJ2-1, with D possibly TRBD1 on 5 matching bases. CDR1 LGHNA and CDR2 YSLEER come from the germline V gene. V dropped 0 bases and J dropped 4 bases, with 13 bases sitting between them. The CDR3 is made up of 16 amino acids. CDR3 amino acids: CASSQDGREDYNEQFF. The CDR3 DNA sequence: TGCGCCAGCAGCCAAGACGGCAGGGAAGATTACAATGAGCAGTTCTTC.

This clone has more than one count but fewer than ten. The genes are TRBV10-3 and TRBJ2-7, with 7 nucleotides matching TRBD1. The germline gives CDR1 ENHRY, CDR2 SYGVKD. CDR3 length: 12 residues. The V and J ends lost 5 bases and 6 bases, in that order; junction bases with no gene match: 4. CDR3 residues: CAISMTGPEQYF. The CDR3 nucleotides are TGTGCCATCAGTATGACAGGGCCCGAGCAGTACTTC.

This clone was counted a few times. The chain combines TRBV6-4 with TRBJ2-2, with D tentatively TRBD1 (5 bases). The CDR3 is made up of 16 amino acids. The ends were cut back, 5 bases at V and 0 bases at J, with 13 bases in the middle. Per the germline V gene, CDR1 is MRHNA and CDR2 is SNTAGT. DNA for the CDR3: TGTGCCAGCAGTCCCCAGGGTGGGACGAACACCGGGGAGCTGTTTTTT. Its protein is CASSPQGGTNTGELFF.

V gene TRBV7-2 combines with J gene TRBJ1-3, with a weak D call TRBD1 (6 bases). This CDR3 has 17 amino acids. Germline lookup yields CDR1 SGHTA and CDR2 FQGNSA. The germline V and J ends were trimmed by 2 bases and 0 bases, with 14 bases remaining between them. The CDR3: CASSLRMAGASGNTIYF. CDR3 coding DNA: TGTGCCAGCAGCTTAAGGATGGCAGGGGCCTCTGGAAACACCATATATTTT.

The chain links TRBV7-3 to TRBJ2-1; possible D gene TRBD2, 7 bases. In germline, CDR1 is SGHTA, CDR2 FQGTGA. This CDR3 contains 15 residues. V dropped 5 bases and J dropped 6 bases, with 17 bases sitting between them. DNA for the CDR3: TGTGCCAGCAGCCTGCGGGGGCGCCGGGGCAATGAGCAGTTCTTC. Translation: CASSLRGRRGNEQFF.

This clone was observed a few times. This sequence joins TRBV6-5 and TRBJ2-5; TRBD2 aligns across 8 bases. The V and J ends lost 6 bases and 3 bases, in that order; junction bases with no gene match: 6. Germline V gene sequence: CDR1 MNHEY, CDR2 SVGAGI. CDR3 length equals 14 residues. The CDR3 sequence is CASRRAGVEETQYF. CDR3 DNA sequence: TGTGCCAGCAGGCGAGCGGGGGTAGAAGAGACCCAGTACTTC.

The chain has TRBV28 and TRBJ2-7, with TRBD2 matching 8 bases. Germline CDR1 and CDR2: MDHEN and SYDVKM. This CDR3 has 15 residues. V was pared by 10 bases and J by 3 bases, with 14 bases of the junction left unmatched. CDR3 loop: CAISGRGRSNYEQYF. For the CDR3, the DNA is TGTGCCATCTCCGGGAGGGGACGGTCAAACTACGAGCAGTACTTC.

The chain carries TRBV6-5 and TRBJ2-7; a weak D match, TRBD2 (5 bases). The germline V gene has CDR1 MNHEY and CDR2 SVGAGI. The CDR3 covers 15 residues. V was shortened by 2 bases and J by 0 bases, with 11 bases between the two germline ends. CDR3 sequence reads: CASSYAGVGSYEQYF. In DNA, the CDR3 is TGTGCCAGCAGTTACGCCGGGGTAGGCTCCTACGAGCAGTACTTC.

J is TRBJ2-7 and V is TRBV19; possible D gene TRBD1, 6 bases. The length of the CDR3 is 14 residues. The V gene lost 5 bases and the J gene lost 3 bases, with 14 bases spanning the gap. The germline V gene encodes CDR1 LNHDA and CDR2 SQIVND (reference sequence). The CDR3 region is CASSASGTRYEQYF. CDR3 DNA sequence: TGTGCCAGTAGTGCCTCCGGGACACGCTACGAGCAGTACTTC.

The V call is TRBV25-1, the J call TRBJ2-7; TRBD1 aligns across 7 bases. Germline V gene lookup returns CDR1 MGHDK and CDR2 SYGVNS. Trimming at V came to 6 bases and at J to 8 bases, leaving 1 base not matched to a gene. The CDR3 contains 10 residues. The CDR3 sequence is CASRQGKQYF. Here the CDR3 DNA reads TGTGCCAGCAGACAGGGGAAGCAGTACTTC.

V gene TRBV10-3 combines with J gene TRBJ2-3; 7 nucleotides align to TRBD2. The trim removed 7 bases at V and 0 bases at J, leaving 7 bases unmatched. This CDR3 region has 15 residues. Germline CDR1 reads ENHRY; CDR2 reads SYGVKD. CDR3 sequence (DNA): TGTGCCATCACGGGAGGCCCTCAAAGCACAGATACGCAGTATTTT. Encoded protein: CAITGGPQSTDTQYF.

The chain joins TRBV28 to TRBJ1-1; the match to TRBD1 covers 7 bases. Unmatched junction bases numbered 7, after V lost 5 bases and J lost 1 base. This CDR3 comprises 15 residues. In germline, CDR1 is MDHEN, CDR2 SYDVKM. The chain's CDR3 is CASSPWTGGNTEAFF. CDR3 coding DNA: TGTGCCAGCAGTCCGTGGACAGGCGGGAACACTGAAGCTTTCTTT.

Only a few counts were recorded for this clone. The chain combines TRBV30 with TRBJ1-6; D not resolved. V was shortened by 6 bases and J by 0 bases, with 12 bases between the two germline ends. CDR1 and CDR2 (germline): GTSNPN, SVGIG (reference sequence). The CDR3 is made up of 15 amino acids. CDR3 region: CACSPVSSYNSPLHF. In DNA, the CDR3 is TGTGCCTGCTCCCCCGTGAGCTCCTATAATTCACCCCTCCACTTT.